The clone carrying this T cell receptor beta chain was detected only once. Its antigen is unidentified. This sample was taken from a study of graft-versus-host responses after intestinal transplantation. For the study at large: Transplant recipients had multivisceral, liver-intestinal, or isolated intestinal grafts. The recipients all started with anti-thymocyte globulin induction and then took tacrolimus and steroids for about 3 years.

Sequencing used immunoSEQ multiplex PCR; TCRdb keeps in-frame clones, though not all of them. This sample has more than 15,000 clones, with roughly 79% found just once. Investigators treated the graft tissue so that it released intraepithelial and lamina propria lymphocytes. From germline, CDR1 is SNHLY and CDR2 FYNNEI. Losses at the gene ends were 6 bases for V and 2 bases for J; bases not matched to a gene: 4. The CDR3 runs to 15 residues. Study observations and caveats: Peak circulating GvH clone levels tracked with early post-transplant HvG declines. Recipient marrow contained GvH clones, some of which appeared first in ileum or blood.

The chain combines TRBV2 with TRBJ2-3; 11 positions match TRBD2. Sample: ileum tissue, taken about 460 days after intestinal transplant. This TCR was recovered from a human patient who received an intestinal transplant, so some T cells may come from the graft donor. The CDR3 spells CASSETSGDTDTQYF. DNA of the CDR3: TGTGCCAGCAGCGAGACTAGCGGGGACACAGATACGCAGTATTTT.